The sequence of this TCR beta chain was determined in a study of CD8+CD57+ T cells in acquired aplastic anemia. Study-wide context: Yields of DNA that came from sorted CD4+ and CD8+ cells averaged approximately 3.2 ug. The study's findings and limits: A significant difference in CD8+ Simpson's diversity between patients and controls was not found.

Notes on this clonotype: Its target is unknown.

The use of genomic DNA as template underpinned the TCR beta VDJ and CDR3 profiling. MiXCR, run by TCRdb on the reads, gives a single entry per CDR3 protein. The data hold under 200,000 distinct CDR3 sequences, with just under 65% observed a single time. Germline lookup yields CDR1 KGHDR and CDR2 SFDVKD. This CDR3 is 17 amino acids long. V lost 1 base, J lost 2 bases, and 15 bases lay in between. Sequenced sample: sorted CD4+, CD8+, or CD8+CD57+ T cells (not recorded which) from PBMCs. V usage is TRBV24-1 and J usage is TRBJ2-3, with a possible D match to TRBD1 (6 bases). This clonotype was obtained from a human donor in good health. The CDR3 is CATSDLVQGPVTDTQYF. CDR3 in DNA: TGTGCCACCAGTGATTTAGTACAGGGTCCTGTCACAGATACGCAGTATTTT.